Each of the 21 T cell receptor beta chains below was sequenced from the same sample in a study of T cell responses to AZD1222 COVID-19 vaccine. Repertoires were generated with immunoSEQ multiplex PCR, while TCRdb's copy carries only in-frame clones and drops some. The sample has fewer than 180,000 clones; 80% to 95% are singletons. The sequencing used peripheral blood, collected 28 days after the second AZD1222 dose. These receptors were taken from an adult who received the AZD1222 COVID-19 vaccine.

The chain couples TRBV7-9 to TRBJ2-1, with D possibly TRBD1 on 6 matching bases. Looked up from germline, CDR1 is SEHNR and CDR2 is FQNEAQ (reference sequence). Trimming took 1 base from V and 5 from J, leaving 12 bases between them. This CDR3 comprises 15 residues. The CDR3 DNA follows: TGTGCCAGCAGCTTAGGCAGGGGCGTTGACAATGAGCAGTTCTTC. This gives the protein CASSLGRGVDNEQFF. The full variable domain, its missing parts supplied by reference TRBV7-9 and TRBJ2-1, is DTGVSQNPRHKITKRGQNVTFRCDPISEHNRLYWYRQTLGQGPEFLTYFQNEAQLEKSRLLSDRFSAERPKGSFSTLEIQRTEQGDSAMYLCASSLGRGVDNEQFFGPGTRLTVL.

The rearrangement joins TRBV6-5 to TRBJ1-2; D ambiguous. The CDR3 length is 13 residues. V shed 6 bases and J shed 2 bases, with 10 bases lying between them. Germline CDR1 MNHEY, CDR2 SVGAGI. Here the CDR3 reads CASRNDGNYGYTF. DNA for the CDR3: TGTGCCAGCAGGAACGACGGGAACTATGGCTACACCTTC.

The rearrangement links TRBV19 to TRBJ2-7, with TRBD2 as a possible D gene (7 bases). V was cut by 3 bases and J by 6 bases, with 12 bases left in between. Germline CDR1 LNHDA, CDR2 SQIVND (reference sequence). The CDR3 extends over 13 amino acids. The CDR3 is CASSIKRGGEQYF. In DNA, the CDR3 is TGTGCCAGTAGTATCAAAAGGGGGGGCGAGCAGTACTTC.

The rearrangement links TRBV11-3 to TRBJ2-2; D possibly corresponds to TRBD1 (6 bases). Germline V gene data show CDR1 as SGHNT and CDR2 as YENEEA. This CDR3 comprises 14 residues. The ends were cut back, 5 bases at V and 4 bases at J, with 11 bases in the middle. The CDR3 is CASSPGQFTGELFF. CDR3 DNA: TGTGCCAGCAGCCCGGGACAATTCACCGGGGAGCTGTTTTTT.

The CDR3 region is CASSLLLNSLGSVDTIYF. DNA of the CDR3: TGTGCCAGCAGTTTATTGCTTAACAGTTTAGGGTCGGTGGACACCATATATTTT. This chain joins TRBV28 and TRBJ1-3, with D unclear. Germline loops: CDR1 MDHEN, CDR2 SYDVKM. Trimming shortened V by 1 base and J by 8 bases, and 24 bases separated the two germline ends. This CDR3 region has 18 residues.

The chain is built from TRBV28 and TRBJ2-4; the D is unclear. The CDR3 is 15 residues long. CDR1 is MDHEN, CDR2 SYDVKM, per germline. Trimming stripped 4 bases from V and 1 base from J, with 11 bases between. The CDR3 bases are TGTGCCAGCAGTTCGCCCGCCGGGGCCAAAAACATTCAGTACTTC. Translation: CASSSPAGAKNIQYF.

This clone was seen a single time. The J gene is TRBJ2-3, the V gene TRBV7-3; D unclear. Germline CDR1 SGHTA, CDR2 FQGTGA. Between the trimmed V and J ends, which lost 0 bases and 0 bases, there was a span of 7 bases. The CDR3 extends over 15 amino acids. The CDR3 loop reads CASSLTSESTDTQYF. The CDR3 DNA reads as TGTGCCAGCAGCTTAACCTCGGAGAGCACAGATACGCAGTATTTT.

The chain has TRBV15 and TRBJ2-7, with D possibly TRBD1 on 5 matching bases. With 0 bases removed from V and 0 bases from J, the gap between germline ends came to 9 bases. Per germline, CDR1 LNHNV and CDR2 YYDKDF (reference sequence). CDR3 length: 15 residues. CDR3 DNA sequence: TGTGCCACCAGCAGAGATTTACAGGACTCCTACGAGCAGTACTTC. Translated: CATSRDLQDSYEQYF.

The chain is built from TRBV18 and TRBJ2-6; no reliable D call. CDR1 and CDR2 from the germline V gene are KGHSH and LQKENI. This CDR3 spans 15 amino acids. Deletions cut 4 bases from V and 0 bases from J, with 7 bases between. CDR3 sequence (DNA): TGTGCCAGCTCACTGTCCGCCTCTGGGGCCAACGTCCTGACTTTC. Translated, it gives CASSLSASGANVLTF. Looking up the rest from reference TRBV18 and TRBJ2-6 gives the full variable domain: NAGVMQNPRHLVRRRGQEARLRCSPMKGHSHVYWYRQLPEEGLKFMVYLQKENIIDESGMPKERFSAEFPKEGPSILRIQQVVRGDSAAYFCASSLSASGANVLTFGAGSRLTVL.

The CDR3 loop reads CASARERETQYF. The CDR3 bases are TGTGCCAGCGCGCGGGAGAGGGAGACCCAGTACTTC. The V and J genes are TRBV2 and TRBJ2-5; 7 bases agree with TRBD2. This CDR3 is 12 amino acids long. The V gene's germline CDR1 is SNHLY and CDR2 FYNNEI. Trimming removed 8 bases from V and 5 bases from J; junction bases left unmatched: 5.

This sequence joins TRBV5-5 and TRBJ1-4; a possible D gene is TRBD1 (6 bases). The germline gives CDR1 SGHKS, CDR2 YYEKEE (reference sequence). Trimming took 1 base from V and 5 from J, leaving 12 bases between them. The CDR3 is made up of 15 amino acids. The chain's CDR3 is CASSLYTGINEKLFF. The CDR3, as DNA: TGTGCCAGCAGCTTGTATACAGGGATAAATGAAAAACTGTTTTTT. The full variable domain, rest sourced from reference TRBV5-5 and TRBJ1-4, is DAGVTQSPTHLIKTRGQQVTLRCSPISGHKSVSWYQQVLGQGPQFIFQYYEKEERGRGNFPDRFSARQFPNYSSELNVNALLLGDSALYLCASSLYTGINEKLFFGSGTQLSVL.

The gene calls are TRBV7-9 and TRBJ2-3, with D tentatively TRBD2 (6 bases). There are 17 residues in the CDR3. V shed 3 bases and J shed 4 bases, with 20 bases lying between them. The V gene's germline CDR1 is SEHNR and CDR2 FQNEAQ (reference sequence). The CDR3 region has the DNA TGTGCCAGCAGCTTGGGGGTGAGTCGGGACTCACCAGATACGCAGTATTTT. Its translation is CASSLGVSRDSPDTQYF.

The V and J genes are TRBV7-2 and TRBJ2-7, with D tentatively TRBD2 (6 bases). Germline CDR1 is SGHTA and CDR2 is FQGNSA. V shed 2 bases and J shed 3 bases, with 14 bases lying between them. The CDR3 is 15 residues long. The CDR3 protein is CASSLLPGVYYEQYF. CDR3 coding DNA: TGTGCCAGCAGCTTACTTCCGGGAGTCTACTACGAGCAGTACTTC.

The chain combines TRBV5-3 with TRBJ1-2; possibly TRBD1 for D (5 bases). TRBV5-3 is given ORF status, its function remaining uncertain. CDR3 size: 11 residues. Between the trimmed V and J ends, which lost 3 bases and 6 bases, there was a span of 6 bases. CDR3 sequence: CARSSRDGYTF. CDR3 DNA: TGTGCCAGAAGCTCCAGGGATGGCTACACCTTC.

The chain carries TRBV27 and TRBJ1-3; weak D call: TRBD1 (6 bases). The CDR3 runs 14 residues. Germline-derived CDR1 and CDR2 are MNHEY and SMNVEV (reference sequence). V was cut by 6 bases and J by 0 bases, with 9 bases left in between. The CDR3: CASSNRASGNTIYF. CDR3 coding DNA: TGTGCCAGCAGCAACAGGGCCTCTGGAAACACCATATATTTT.

The chain joins TRBV30 to TRBJ1-1; D unresolved. The ends were cut back, 0 bases at V and 3 bases at J, with 8 bases in the middle. The CDR3 sequence is 13 residues long. The germline V gene encodes CDR1 GTSNPN and CDR2 SVGIG (reference sequence). The CDR3 is CAWSVQGDTEAFF. As DNA, the CDR3 is TGTGCCTGGAGTGTACAAGGAGACACTGAAGCTTTCTTT.

The rearrangement joins TRBV6-5 to TRBJ1-1, with D perhaps matching TRBD1 (6 bases). Germline CDR1 reads MNHEY; CDR2 reads SVGAGI. The length of the CDR3 is 15 residues. Trimming shortened V by 0 bases and J by 1 base, and 9 bases separated the two germline ends. The chain's CDR3 is CASSYSATGNTEAFF. The CDR3 DNA reads TGTGCCAGCAGTTACTCGGCGACAGGGAACACTGAAGCTTTCTTT.

The chain uses TRBV7-2 and TRBJ1-4, with D hard to call. Deletions cut 6 bases from V and 8 bases from J, with 13 bases between. The CDR3 runs to 13 residues. The germline CDR1 and CDR2 sequences are SGHTA and FQGNSA. The CDR3, as DNA: TGTGCCAGCAGTACAGTATCGGGCGAAAAACTGTTTTTT. Amino acid sequence: CASSTVSGEKLFF.

The chain combines TRBV24-1 with TRBJ2-5; 16 bases fit TRBD2. In germline, CDR1 is KGHDR, CDR2 SFDVKD. The V gene end was trimmed by 8 bases and the J gene end by 5 bases; junction bases not matched to a gene: 4. The CDR3 sequence is 15 residues long. This CDR3 reads CATKGLAGGMETQYF. The CDR3 region has the DNA TGTGCCACCAAGGGACTAGCGGGAGGGATGGAGACCCAGTACTTC.

The V and J genes are TRBV6-5 and TRBJ1-4; D unresolved. The CDR3 is 15 amino acids. The germline V gene has CDR1 MNHEY and CDR2 SVGAGI. Trimming took off 4 bases at V and 7 bases at J, with 16 bases between the two ends. The chain's CDR3 is CASSLSRPETEKLFF. The CDR3 region has the DNA TGTGCCAGCAGTTTGTCCCGGCCAGAGACTGAAAAACTGTTTTTT.

The V call is TRBV28, the J call TRBJ1-1, with a possible D match to TRBD1 (5 bases). V lost 6 bases and J lost 1, with 12 bases in between. CDR3 length: 14 residues. The germline gives CDR1 MDHEN, CDR2 SYDVKM. The CDR3 DNA is TGTGCCAGCAGCGGCGTGAGGGGGAACACTGAAGCTTTCTTT. This sequence encodes CASSGVRGNTEAFF.